This TCR beta chain stems from a study of blood T cells in healthy people across ages. Findings of the study overall: Naive and antigen-experienced cells could not be conclusively compared, given unsorted PBMCs.

A second PCR, run for roughly 7 to 12 cycles, used a sample-barcoded 5' primer plus a J-beta primer mix. TCRdb reanalysed the 5' RACE reads using MiXCR and keeps one entry per CDR3 protein. The table lists about 1.8 million distinct CDR3 sequences, 49% of them singletons. A word on this clonotype: Its antigen is still unknown.

The CDR3 totals 15 residues. The V and J ends lost 8 bases and 4 bases respectively, with 20 bases between them. CDR1 is MNHNY and CDR2 is SVGAGI in the germline V gene (reference sequence). The chain is built from TRBV6-6 and TRBJ1-2, with TRBD1 as a possible D gene (5 bases). Sequencing was carried out using blood. This receptor was taken from a middle-aged woman in good health. CDR3 amino acids: CASEGSRKGFYGYTF. The DNA of the CDR3 is TGTGCCAGCGAGGGGTCGAGGAAGGGGTTCTATGGCTACACCTTC.